This passage covers 30 T cell receptor beta chains from one sample sequenced in a study of cytomegalovirus exposure and HLA in healthy donors. A multiplex PCR was run with 60 Vbeta primers and 13 Jbeta primers. Some clones are missing from TCRdb's copy, which holds only in-frame ones; the method was immunoSEQ multiplex PCR. The data show around 250,000 clones, 81% seen once. The sample taken for sequencing was PBMCs. The receptors derive from an older woman in good health and CMV-seropositive.

The V gene is TRBV5-1, the J gene TRBJ2-1; 8 bases map to TRBD2. The CDR3 is 15 amino acids. Germline-derived CDR1 and CDR2 are SGHRS and YFSETQ. Germline trimming cut 1 base from V and 6 bases from J; bases unmatched to any gene: 6. In nucleotides, the CDR3 is TGCGCCAGCAGCTTGAGGGTAGCGGGGAGCAATGAGCAGTTCTTC. Its protein is CASSLRVAGSNEQFF.

This clone was detected only a few times. J is TRBJ2-4 and V is TRBV27, with 12 bases lining up with TRBD1. The germline CDR1 and CDR2 sequences are MNHEY and SMNVEV (reference sequence). The CDR3 extends over 17 amino acids. The V gene end was trimmed by 2 bases and the J gene end by 6 bases; junction bases not matched to a gene: 8. The CDR3 sequence is CASSLTGTGGLLNIQYF. The CDR3 region has the DNA TGTGCCAGCAGTTTAACCGGGACAGGGGGCCTTTTAAACATTCAGTACTTC.

The chain links TRBV2 to TRBJ1-1; a possible D gene is TRBD1 (6 bases). Germline V CDR1 and CDR2: SNHLY, FYNNEI. CDR3 length: 15 amino acids. Deletions cut 4 bases from V and 1 base from J, with 13 bases between. DNA of the CDR3: TGTGCCAGCAGTGCAAGGGGCAGGGGGAACACTGAAGCTTTCTTT. This encodes CASSARGRGNTEAFF.

The chain combines TRBV5-1 with TRBJ2-5; no clear D gene. CDR1 and CDR2 from the germline V gene are SGHRS and YFSETQ. This CDR3 has 15 amino acids. Trimming took 5 bases from V and 1 from J, leaving 15 bases between them. The DNA for the CDR3 is TGCGCCAGCAGGCTGTTGGGCTCAGGCCAAGAGACCCAGTACTTC. Amino acid sequence: CASRLLGSGQETQYF.

This chain links TRBV5-1 with TRBJ2-3; TRBD1 agrees at 9 bases. Germline CDR1 and CDR2: SGHRS and YFSETQ. Trimming cost V 0 bases and J 5 bases; bases outside gene matches: 7. The CDR3 spans 16 residues. The CDR3 spells CASSLASGTGKDTQYF. CDR3 DNA: TGCGCCAGCAGCTTGGCCTCCGGGACAGGGAAAGATACGCAGTATTTT. Variable domain in full (rest from reference TRBV5-1 and TRBJ2-3): KAGVTQTPRYLIKTRGQQVTLSCSPISGHRSVSWYQQTPGQGLQFLFEYFSETQRNKGNFPGRFSGRQFSNSRSEMNVSTLELGDSALYLCASSLASGTGKDTQYFGPGTRLTVL.

This chain connects TRBV4-1 to TRBJ2-3; no definite D call. Germline V CDR1 and CDR2: MGHRA, YSYEKL. V lost 2 bases and J 3 bases, leaving 9 bases between the germline ends. The CDR3 has 14 residues. The CDR3 DNA reads as TGCGCCAGCAGCCAAAACGCGGTTACAGATACGCAGTATTTT. Its protein is CASSQNAVTDTQYF.

There are a few counts of this clone. This chain connects TRBV28 to TRBJ1-2, with D maybe TRBD1 (5 bases). Per the germline V gene, CDR1 is MDHEN and CDR2 is SYDVKM. This CDR3 is 15 amino acids long. V dropped 7 bases and J dropped 4 bases, with 19 bases sitting between them. The CDR3 DNA is TGTGCCAGCATTCAGGGTCCCTCGCAAGGCTATGGCTACACCTTC. This codes for CASIQGPSQGYGYTF.

The chain uses TRBV6-6 and TRBJ2-3, with 7 bases lining up with TRBD2. The CDR3 runs to 16 residues. The trim removed 0 bases at V and 3 bases at J, leaving 6 bases unmatched. The germline V gene encodes CDR1 MNHNY and CDR2 SVGAGI (reference sequence). As DNA, the CDR3 is TGTGCCAGCAGTTACTCCTGGGAGGGGTGGACAGATACGCAGTATTTT. It yields the protein CASSYSWEGWTDTQYF.

The chain couples TRBV11-2 to TRBJ2-6; 7 bases match TRBD1. This CDR3 region has 17 residues. The germline gives CDR1 SGHAT, CDR2 FQNNGV. V lost 7 bases and J lost 0; bases outside the gene matches: 9. This CDR3 reads CASIIRDSSSGANVLTF. CDR3 bases: TGTGCCAGCATCATCCGGGACAGCAGCTCTGGGGCCAACGTCCTGACTTTC.

The chain uses TRBV2 and TRBJ2-7; weak D call: TRBD2 (6 bases). Trimming left V 5 bases short and J 5 bases short, with 16 bases between. The germline V gene encodes CDR1 SNHLY and CDR2 FYNNEI. The CDR3 spans 14 residues. The CDR3 reads CASSFTAGTNEQYF. The CDR3 coding sequence is TGTGCCAGCAGTTTTACTGCGGGAACTAACGAGCAGTACTTC. Based on the CDR3 plus reference TRBV2 and TRBJ2-7, the full variable domain is EPEVTQTPSHQVTQMGQEVILRCVPISNHLYFYWYRQILGQKVEFLVSFYNNEISEKSEIFDDQFSVERPDGSNFTLKIRSTKLEDSAMYFCASSFTAGTNEQYFGPGTRLTVT.

This sequence joins TRBV5-5 and TRBJ1-1; TRBD1 aligns across 7 bases. The V segment lost 2 bases and the J segment 6 bases; nucleotides outside the gene matches: 4. The CDR3 consists of 13 residues. Germline V lookup: CDR1 SGHKS, CDR2 YYEKEE (reference sequence). The CDR3 is CASSFQTGAEAFF. Here the CDR3 DNA reads TGTGCCAGCAGCTTCCAAACAGGGGCTGAAGCTTTCTTT.

The V call is TRBV6-1, the J call TRBJ1-1; D uncertain. V lost 5 bases and J 0 bases, leaving 10 bases between the germline ends. This CDR3 has 14 residues. In germline, CDR1 is MNHNS, CDR2 SASEGT. DNA of the CDR3: TGTGCCAGCAGTATCTTCGACATGAACACTGAAGCTTTCTTT. It specifies CASSIFDMNTEAFF.

The J gene is TRBJ1-1, the V gene TRBV5-1; D is perhaps TRBD1 (5 bases). V was cut by 2 bases and J by 0 bases, with 11 bases left in between. The CDR3 consists of 15 residues. CDR1 and CDR2 (germline): SGHRS, YFSETQ. DNA of the CDR3: TGCGCCAGCAGCTTCCGGGGACTTTTGAACACTGAAGCTTTCTTT. It translates to CASSFRGLLNTEAFF. The full variable domain, in which reference TRBV5-1 and TRBJ1-1 provide the parts outside the CDR3, is KAGVTQTPRYLIKTRGQQVTLSCSPISGHRSVSWYQQTPGQGLQFLFEYFSETQRNKGNFPGRFSGRQFSNSRSEMNVSTLELGDSALYLCASSFRGLLNTEAFFGQGTRLTVV.

The rearrangement uses TRBV7-2 and TRBJ2-1; TRBD2 agrees at 11 bases. This CDR3 is built from 17 residues. Germline CDR1 SGHTA, CDR2 FQGNSA. V lost 5 bases and J lost 10; bases outside the gene matches: 16. The CDR3 region has the DNA TGTGCCAGCAGCGAGACTTATACTAGCGGGAGTGATGAGGAGCAGTTCTTC. Translated, it gives CASSETYTSGSDEEQFF.

The chain links TRBV5-1 to TRBJ2-3; TRBD1 matches 10 bases. This CDR3 spans 15 amino acids. The germline V gene has CDR1 SGHRS and CDR2 YFSETQ. With V trimmed by 0 bases and J by 4 bases, 2 bases remained unmatched. The CDR3 region has the DNA TGCGCCAGCAGCTTGGGACAGGGGGCCGCAGATACGCAGTATTTT. Translated, it gives CASSLGQGAADTQYF. The variable domain in full, completed from reference TRBV5-1 and TRBJ2-3, reads KAGVTQTPRYLIKTRGQQVTLSCSPISGHRSVSWYQQTPGQGLQFLFEYFSETQRNKGNFPGRFSGRQFSNSRSEMNVSTLELGDSALYLCASSLGQGAADTQYFGPGTRLTVL.

The V gene is TRBV11-2, the J gene TRBJ2-5; 7 bases map to TRBD2. Germline CDR1 and CDR2: SGHAT and FQNNGV. The J segment lost 6 bases and the V segment lost 5 bases, leaving 6 bases of the junction unmatched. The CDR3 spans 13 residues. CDR3 sequence (DNA): TGTGCCAGCAGCCTCAGCGGGAAACAGACCCAGTACTTC. This translates into CASSLSGKQTQYF.

The chain has TRBV5-4 and TRBJ2-3; 10 bases line up with TRBD2. The CDR3 is 16 residues long. V was clipped by 1 base and J by 6 bases; unmatched bases: 8. Germline V gene data show CDR1 as SGHNT and CDR2 as YYREEE (reference sequence). The CDR3: CASSLRSGGRGDTQYF. The CDR3, as DNA: TGTGCCAGCAGCTTGCGTAGCGGGGGGCGAGGTGATACGCAGTATTTT.

The chain is built from TRBV7-9 and TRBJ2-2; D not certain. Trimming left V 0 bases short and J 0 bases short, with 8 bases between. The germline CDR1 and CDR2 sequences are SEHNR and FQNEAQ (reference sequence). This CDR3 is 16 amino acids long. The CDR3 protein is CASSLARSSNTGELFF. Here the CDR3 DNA reads TGTGCCAGCAGCTTAGCGAGGAGTTCGAACACCGGGGAGCTGTTTTTT.

This chain connects TRBV2 to TRBJ2-4, with TRBD1 identical over 7 bases. The CDR3 covers 16 residues. Germline trimming cut 6 bases from V and 0 bases from J; bases unmatched to any gene: 8. CDR1 and CDR2 (germline): SNHLY, FYNNEI. This CDR3 is CASSALQGSAKNIQYF. CDR3 nucleotide sequence: TGTGCCAGCAGCGCCTTACAGGGGTCAGCCAAAAACATTCAGTACTTC.

V is TRBV11-3 and J is TRBJ2-2; D is uncertain. Trimming removed 5 bases from V and 1 base from J, with 11 bases in between. The CDR3 sequence is 15 residues long. Germline CDR1 reads SGHNT; CDR2 reads YENEEA. CDR3 in amino acids: CASSLVAGNTGELFF. In DNA, the CDR3 is TGTGCCAGCAGCCTCGTTGCAGGGAACACCGGGGAGCTGTTTTTT.

V gene TRBV2 combines with J gene TRBJ1-5; weak D call: TRBD1 (6 bases). V gave up 3 bases and J gave up 1 base, with 10 bases separating them. This CDR3 has 15 residues. Per the germline V gene, CDR1 is SNHLY and CDR2 is FYNNEI. The CDR3 DNA sequence: TGTGCCAGCAGTGATATGGGACACAGCAATCAGCCCCAGCATTTT. Translated, it gives CASSDMGHSNQPQHF.

V is TRBV14 and J is TRBJ2-6; D perhaps matches TRBD1 (6 bases). The CDR3 extends over 19 amino acids. Germline V gene data show CDR1 as SGHDN and CDR2 as FVKESK. Deletions cut 4 bases from V and 1 base from J, with 20 bases between. CDR3 sequence reads: CASSLQGFPVPSGANVLTF. CDR3 DNA: TGTGCCAGCAGCCTACAGGGTTTCCCGGTTCCGTCTGGGGCCAACGTCCTGACTTTC.

The chain employs TRBV9 and TRBJ1-2, with 8 bases aligning to TRBD1. Losses at the gene ends were 0 bases for V and 2 bases for J; bases not matched to a gene: 6. The V gene's germline CDR1 is SGDLS and CDR2 YYNGEE. This CDR3 has 16 amino acids. This chain's CDR3 is CASSVDSGGLNYGYTF. CDR3 nucleotides: TGTGCCAGCAGCGTAGACTCAGGGGGCCTGAACTATGGCTACACCTTC.

This chain joins TRBV7-9 and TRBJ2-3; D is unclear. There are 14 residues in the CDR3. Trimming removed 5 bases at V and 0 bases at J, with 9 bases between. Per the germline V gene, CDR1 is SEHNR and CDR2 is FQNEAQ (reference sequence). This CDR3 reads CASSTKTSTDTQYF. The DNA for the CDR3 is TGTGCCAGCAGCACAAAGACTAGCACAGATACGCAGTATTTT.

V is TRBV7-3 and J is TRBJ1-5; 7 nucleotides align to TRBD1. Germline CDR1 is SGHTA and CDR2 is FQGTGA. J gave up 0 bases and V 5 bases, and 7 bases lay outside the gene matches. The CDR3 extends over 16 amino acids. CDR3 nucleotides: TGTGCCAGCAGCGAACGGGACAGCAATAGCAATCAGCCCCAGCATTTT. This gives the protein CASSERDSNSNQPQHF.

The rearrangement joins TRBV18 to TRBJ2-3, with D maybe TRBD2 (6 bases). From germline, CDR1 is KGHSH and CDR2 LQKENI. This CDR3 is 16 amino acids long. Trimming pared 3 bases from V and 2 bases from J, leaving 15 bases between. The CDR3 protein is CASSPFGGIHTDTQYF. The CDR3 nucleotides are TGTGCCAGCTCACCCTTTGGGGGGATCCACACAGATACGCAGTATTTT.

This chain joins TRBV19 and TRBJ2-4; the D is unclear. The CDR3 length is 15 residues. V was pared by 7 bases and J by 3 bases, with 16 bases between. Per the germline V gene, CDR1 is LNHDA and CDR2 is SQIVND (reference sequence). Here the CDR3 reads CASTPRPTGKNIQYF. The CDR3, as DNA: TGTGCCAGTACCCCTCGACCGACGGGCAAAAACATTCAGTACTTC.

The rearrangement joins TRBV7-9 to TRBJ2-7; D gene unclear. The CDR3 covers 13 residues. Trimming removed 6 bases at V and 1 base at J, with 10 bases between. Germline CDR1 SEHNR, CDR2 FQNEAQ (reference sequence). The DNA for the CDR3 is TGTGCCAGCAGTGTCTCTAGTTCCTACGAGCAGTACTTC. Amino acid sequence: CASSVSSSYEQYF.

The rearrangement links TRBV28 to TRBJ2-7, with D possibly matching TRBD1 (8 bases). V lost 8 bases and J 6 bases, leaving 23 bases between the germline ends. Germline V gene data show CDR1 as MDHEN and CDR2 as SYDVKM. This CDR3 has 15 amino acids. The CDR3 sequence is CASGTTGTGGCEQYF. The CDR3 DNA is TGTGCCAGCGGGACTACCGGGACAGGAGGGTGCGAGCAGTACTTC.

The V and J genes are TRBV4-2 and TRBJ1-3, with D unclear. The germline V and J ends were trimmed by 4 bases and 0 bases, with 10 bases remaining between them. Germline CDR1 is LGHNA and CDR2 is YNFKEQ. CDR3 size: 15 residues. CDR3 loop: CASSLGRGSGNTIYF. The CDR3 DNA sequence: TGTGCCAGCAGCCTTGGACGGGGCTCTGGAAACACCATATATTTT.